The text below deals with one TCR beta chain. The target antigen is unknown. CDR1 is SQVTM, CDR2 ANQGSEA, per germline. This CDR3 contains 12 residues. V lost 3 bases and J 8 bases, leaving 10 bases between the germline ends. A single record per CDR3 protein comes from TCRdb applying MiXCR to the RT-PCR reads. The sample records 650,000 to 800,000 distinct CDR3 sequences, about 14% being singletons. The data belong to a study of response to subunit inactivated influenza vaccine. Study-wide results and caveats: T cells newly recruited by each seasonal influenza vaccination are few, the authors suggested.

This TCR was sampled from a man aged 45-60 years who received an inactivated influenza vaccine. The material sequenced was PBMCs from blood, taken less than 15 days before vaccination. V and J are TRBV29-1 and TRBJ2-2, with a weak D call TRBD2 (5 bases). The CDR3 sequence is CSVDTGKGELFF. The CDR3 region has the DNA TGCAGCGTTGATACGGGGAAAGGGGAGCTGTTTTTT.